This entry is about one T cell receptor beta chain. The data were taken from a study of T cell responses to AZD1222 COVID-19 vaccine. Sequencing used immunoSEQ multiplex PCR; TCRdb keeps in-frame clones, though not all of them. The sample contains 20,000 to 30,000 clones, approximately 86% of which appear only once. The germline gives CDR1 MDHEN, CDR2 SYDVKM. The CDR3 spans 11 residues. Trimming pared 3 bases from V and 7 bases from J, leaving 6 bases between. This clonotype originated in an adult who received the AZD1222 COVID-19 vaccine. This material consisted of peripheral blood, taken 28 days after the second AZD1222 dose. The J gene is TRBJ1-1, the V gene TRBV28; unclear D gene. CDR3 protein: CASSFKHEAFF. The CDR3, as DNA: TGTGCCAGCAGTTTCAAACATGAAGCTTTCTTT.